The T cell receptor beta chain under discussion was sequenced for a study of lymphopenia after photon versus proton radiotherapy. This clone was picked up one time. Its antigen is not known. Study-level results: After the lymphocyte nadir, photon-treated repertoires showed oligoclonal expansion, especially of CD8+ Temra cells.

Sequencing was performed with immunoSEQ multiplex PCR; in TCRdb, only in-frame clones are kept and a portion is missing. This table has 68,000 or so clones, roughly 93% appearing once. Germline loops: CDR1 MNHEY, CDR2 SVGAGI. The V gene end was trimmed by 4 bases and the J gene end by 7 bases; junction bases not matched to a gene: 5. This CDR3 is built from 13 residues. The source is an older woman with pancreatic cancer. This rearrangement joins TRBV6-5 to TRBJ1-2; 8 bases line up with TRBD1. The sample in question was peripheral blood, obtained from a patient treated with photon-based radiotherapy. The DNA for the CDR3 is TGTGCCAGCAGTTCGGACAGGGATCGTGGCTACACCTTC. Translated, it gives CASSSDRDRGYTF.